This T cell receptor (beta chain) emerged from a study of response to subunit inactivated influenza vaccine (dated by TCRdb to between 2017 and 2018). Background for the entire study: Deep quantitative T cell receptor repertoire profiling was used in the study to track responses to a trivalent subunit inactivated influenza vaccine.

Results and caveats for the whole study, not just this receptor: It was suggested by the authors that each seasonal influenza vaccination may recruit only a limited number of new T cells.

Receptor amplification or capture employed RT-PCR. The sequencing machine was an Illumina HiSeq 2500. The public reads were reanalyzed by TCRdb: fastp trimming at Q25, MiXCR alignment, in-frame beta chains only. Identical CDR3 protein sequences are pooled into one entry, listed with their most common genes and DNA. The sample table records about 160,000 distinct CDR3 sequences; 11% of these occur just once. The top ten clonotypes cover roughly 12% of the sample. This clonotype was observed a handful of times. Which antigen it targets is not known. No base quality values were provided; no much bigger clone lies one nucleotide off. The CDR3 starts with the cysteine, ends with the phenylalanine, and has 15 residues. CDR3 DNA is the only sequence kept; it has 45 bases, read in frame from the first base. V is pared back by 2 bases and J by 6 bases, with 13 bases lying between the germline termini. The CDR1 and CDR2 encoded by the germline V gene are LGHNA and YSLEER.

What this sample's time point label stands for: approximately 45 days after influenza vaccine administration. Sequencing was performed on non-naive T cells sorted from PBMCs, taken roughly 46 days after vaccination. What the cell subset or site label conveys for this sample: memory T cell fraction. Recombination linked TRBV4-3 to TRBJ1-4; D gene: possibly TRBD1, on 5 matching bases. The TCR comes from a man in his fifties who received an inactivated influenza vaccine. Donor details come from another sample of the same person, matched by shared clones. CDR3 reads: CASSQSAQGDEKLFF. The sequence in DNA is TGCGCCAGCAGCCAATCAGCCCAAGGGGATGAAAAACTGTTTTTT.